What follows is one T cell receptor beta chain and its context. Its antigen is undetermined. Here immunoSEQ multiplex PCR was the method, and the copy in TCRdb shows in-frame clones only, minus some. In the table there are about 1.1 million clones, about four fifths of which are singletons. The data originate from a study of shared clonotypes between healthy human individuals. Findings and caveats of the study: Non-shared clonotypes showed lower generation probabilities than clonotypes common to all four donors. Having only a few donors restricted how much genetic and exposure-history diversity was captured. Donor clonotype sharing was expected to depend on sequencing depth.

In germline, CDR1 is SGHRS, CDR2 YFSETQ. Trimming removed 1 base at V and 1 base at J, with 5 bases between. CDR3 length: 13 amino acids. This chain joins TRBV5-1 and TRBJ1-2; no reliable D call. This clonotype was obtained from a man aged 18 to 35 in good health. Some clones in this sample may be carry-over from other donors' samples. The source material was memory CD4+ T cells from PBMCs. Subset in this sample: CD45RA-negative fraction. The CDR3, as DNA: TGCGCCAGCAGCTTGCAGATTAACTATGGCTACACCTTC. This encodes CASSLQINYGYTF.